Reported below is one T cell receptor beta chain. Antigen unknown. Sequence at one end of the junction differs from germline and may be a read error. The CDR3 sequence is 15 residues long. CDR1 MGHRA and CDR2 YSYEKL come from the germline V gene. The data stem from a study of CD8+CD57+ T cells in acquired aplastic anemia. About the study: The mean DNA yield obtained from sorted CD4+ and CD8+ cells came to around 3 ug. Findings and limits, study-wide: In CD8+ cells, Simpson's diversity showed no significant difference between patients and controls.

Researchers used genomic DNA as the template to profile TCR beta VDJ and CDR3. TCRdb independently ran MiXCR on the reads; one entry per CDR3 protein. The repertoire holds some 240,000 distinct CDR3 sequences, with 34% as singletons. The J gene is TRBJ1-2, the V gene TRBV4-1; perhaps TRBD1 as D (6 bases). Sample: sorted CD4+, CD8+, or CD8+CD57+ T cells (not recorded which) from PBMCs. This TCR was sampled from a human donor in good health, serving as a control. The CDR3 region is CASSQDHTGNYGYTF. The CDR3 DNA is TGTGCCAGCAGCCAAGATCATACAGGGAACTATGGCTACACCTTC.